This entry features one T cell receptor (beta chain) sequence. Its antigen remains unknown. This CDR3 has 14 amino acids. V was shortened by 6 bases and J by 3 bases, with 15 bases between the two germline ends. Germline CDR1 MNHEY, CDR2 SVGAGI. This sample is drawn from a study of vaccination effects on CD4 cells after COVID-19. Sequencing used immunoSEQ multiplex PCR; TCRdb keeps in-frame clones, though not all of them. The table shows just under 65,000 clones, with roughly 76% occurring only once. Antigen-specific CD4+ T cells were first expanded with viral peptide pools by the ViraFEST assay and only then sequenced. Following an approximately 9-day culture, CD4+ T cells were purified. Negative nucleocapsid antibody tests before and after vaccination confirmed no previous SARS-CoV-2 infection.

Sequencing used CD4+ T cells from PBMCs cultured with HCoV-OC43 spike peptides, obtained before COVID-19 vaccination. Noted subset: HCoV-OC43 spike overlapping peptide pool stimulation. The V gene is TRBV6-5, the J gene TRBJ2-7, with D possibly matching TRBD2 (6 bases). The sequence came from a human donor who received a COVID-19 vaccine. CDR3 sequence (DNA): TGTGCCAGCAGCGTCTCCGGGACTCTCTACGAGCAGTACGTC. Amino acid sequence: CASSVSGTLYEQYV.